The 12 T cell receptor beta chains reported below all come from one sample, sequenced in a study of T cell changes during pregnancy in multiple sclerosis. Libraries were prepared by immunoSEQ multiplex PCR; TCRdb keeps only in-frame clonotypes and omits some of them. The sample includes around 32,000 clones, 70% to 90% of them seen just once. The material sequenced was CD8+ T cells from peripheral blood mononuclear cells, taken in the third trimester of pregnancy. These receptors came from a female donor with multiple sclerosis, enrolled in a pregnancy study.

This CDR3 is CASSLASTSGFTDTQYF. The CDR3 bases are TGCGCCAGCAGCTTGGCTTCCACTAGCGGGTTCACAGATACGCAGTATTTT. The chain is built from TRBV5-1 and TRBJ2-3; 9 bases agree with TRBD2. V was pared by 0 bases and J by 2 bases, with 7 bases of the junction left unmatched. Germline V CDR1 and CDR2: SGHRS, YFSETQ. The CDR3 runs to 17 residues. The full variable domain, its missing parts supplied by reference TRBV5-1 and TRBJ2-3, is KAGVTQTPRYLIKTRGQQVTLSCSPISGHRSVSWYQQTPGQGLQFLFEYFSETQRNKGNFPGRFSGRQFSNSRSEMNVSTLELGDSALYLCASSLASTSGFTDTQYFGPGTRLTVL.

This clone has more than one count but fewer than ten. The chain couples TRBV19 to TRBJ2-7; 7 bases map to TRBD1. Unmatched junction bases numbered 2, after V lost 3 bases and J lost 0 bases. Germline V CDR1 and CDR2: LNHDA, SQIVND (reference sequence). The CDR3 contains 14 residues. In DNA, the CDR3 is TGTGCCAGTAGTATCCGGGACAGCTCCTACGAGCAGTACTTC. As protein: CASSIRDSSYEQYF.

This clone was seen a handful of times. The V gene is TRBV5-1, the J gene TRBJ1-2, with 7 bases aligning to TRBD1. The CDR3 loop spans 14 amino acids. Germline trimming cut 4 bases from V and 4 bases from J; bases unmatched to any gene: 7. Germline CDR1 reads SGHRS; CDR2 reads YFSETQ. The CDR3 here is CASSLGGQGYGYTF. In DNA form, the CDR3 reads TGCGCCAGCAGCCTAGGGGGCCAAGGCTATGGCTACACCTTC.

This sequence joins TRBV13 and TRBJ2-6; 7 nucleotides match TRBD1. Germline lookup yields CDR1 PRHDT and CDR2 FYEKMQ (reference sequence). V was pared by 5 bases and J by 0 bases, with 4 bases of the junction left unmatched. This CDR3 region has 16 residues. In DNA form, the CDR3 reads TGTGCCAGCAGCGAGACAGGGATCTCTGGGGCCAACGTCCTGACTTTC. It is translated as CASSETGISGANVLTF. The complete variable domain, with remaining parts taken from reference TRBV13 and TRBJ2-6, reads AAGVIQSPRHLIKEKRETATLKCYPIPRHDTVYWYQQGPGQDPQFLISFYEKMQSDKGSIPDRFSAQQFSDYHSELNMSSLELGDSALYFCASSETGISGANVLTFGAGSRLTVL.

J is TRBJ1-1 and V is TRBV19; tentatively, D is TRBD1 (6 bases). This CDR3 has 14 amino acids. CDR1 is LNHDA and CDR2 is SQIVND in the germline V gene (reference sequence). V was cut by 9 bases and J by 4 bases, with 18 bases left in between. The CDR3 sequence is CASSTGGAATEAFF. The CDR3 coding sequence is TGTGCCAGCTCAACGGGGGGGGCGGCCACTGAAGCTTTCTTT.

This clone was observed a single time. This rearrangement joins TRBV2 to TRBJ2-7; perhaps TRBD1 as D (6 bases). Trimming took off 0 bases at V and 3 bases at J, with 9 bases between the two ends. Germline CDR1 and CDR2: SNHLY and FYNNEI. The CDR3 has 14 amino acids. This CDR3 reads CASSEALGHYEQYF. The CDR3, as DNA: TGTGCCAGCAGTGAAGCGTTGGGACACTACGAGCAGTACTTC.

This rearrangement joins TRBV7-8 to TRBJ1-5, with TRBD1 as a possible D gene (5 bases). This CDR3 is built from 16 residues. Germline lookup yields CDR1 SGHVS and CDR2 FQNEAQ. Trimming stripped 3 bases from V and 1 base from J, with 13 bases between. CDR3 sequence: CASSLGGRASNQPQHF. The CDR3 nucleotides read TGTGCCAGCAGCTTGGGGGGGAGGGCGAGCAATCAGCCCCAGCATTTT.

This rearrangement joins TRBV27 to TRBJ1-1, with a weak D call TRBD1 (5 bases). From germline, CDR1 is MNHEY and CDR2 SMNVEV (reference sequence). This CDR3 is 16 amino acids long. Trimming shortened V by 6 bases and J by 2 bases, and 19 bases separated the two germline ends. CDR3: CASRPHRRGSNTEAFF. The CDR3 nucleotides are TGTGCCAGCAGGCCCCACCGGAGGGGATCCAACACTGAAGCTTTCTTT.

V and J are TRBV5-1 and TRBJ1-1; maybe TRBD1 (5 bases). Germline V gene lookup returns CDR1 SGHRS and CDR2 YFSETQ. CDR3 size: 15 residues. V lost 4 bases, J lost 3 bases, and 16 bases lay in between. This chain's CDR3 is CASSLGVLGYTEAFF. For the CDR3, the DNA is TGCGCCAGCAGCCTGGGGGTGCTCGGGTACACTGAAGCTTTCTTT.

This clone has more than one count but fewer than ten. V and J are TRBV27 and TRBJ1-1; D is undetermined. Between the trimmed V and J ends, which lost 5 bases and 2 bases, there was a span of 9 bases. There are 13 residues in the CDR3. In germline, CDR1 is MNHEY, CDR2 SMNVEV (reference sequence). The CDR3 nucleotides read TGTGCCAGCAGTCTTCTACTTAACACTGAAGCTTTCTTT. It specifies CASSLLLNTEAFF.

This chain connects TRBV27 to TRBJ2-5, with 9 bases identical to TRBD1. The CDR3 is made up of 16 amino acids. Germline CDR1 MNHEY, CDR2 SMNVEV (reference sequence). With 2 bases clipped from V and 1 base from J, the junction kept 5 bases outside the gene matches. For the CDR3, the DNA is TGTGCCAGCAGTTTAGGGGACAGGGCTCCCCAAGAGACCCAGTACTTC. It encodes CASSLGDRAPQETQYF.

V is TRBV19 and J is TRBJ1-5; 7 bases fit TRBD1. CDR3 length: 15 residues. The germline CDR1 and CDR2 sequences are LNHDA and SQIVND (reference sequence). The V gene end was trimmed by 3 bases and the J gene end by 6 bases; junction bases not matched to a gene: 8. Here the CDR3 DNA reads TGTGCCAGTAGTATGACGAGGGACAGCGGTCAGCCCCAGCATTTT. This translates into CASSMTRDSGQPQHF.